This TCR beta chain was identified during a study of T cells in tumors after PD-1 blockade. The overall study: During anti-PD-1 treatment, some patients continued daily vismodegib 150 mg. Peripheral blood samples averaged 36,536 unique clonotypes and about 110,000 templates.

Profiling relied on immunoSEQ multiplex PCR, and the TCRdb table lists in-frame clones only, not all of them. The sample lists roughly 48,000 clones, 81% occurring once. The V and J ends lost 1 base and 4 bases, in that order; junction bases with no gene match: 4. The CDR3 loop spans 15 amino acids. The V gene's germline CDR1 is WSHSY and CDR2 SAAADI. In the case of this clone: Its antigen is currently unknown.

Whole-study results and caveats: Some novel exhausted tumor clones appeared in pre-treatment blood, suggesting peripheral recruitment.

The rearrangement uses TRBV10-2 and TRBJ2-1, with 7 bases lining up with TRBD2. The material sequenced was PBMCs, taken before anti-PD-1 treatment. This TCR derives from a human donor with basal cell carcinoma. As DNA, the CDR3 is TGCGCCAGCAGTGAGTTCCCTAGCGGATACAATGAGCAGTTCTTC. It specifies CASSEFPSGYNEQFF.